The next 12 T cell receptor beta chains were all read from a single sample in a study of blood T cell repertoires in COVID-19 (dated by TCRdb to 2018 to 2020). Library generation was performed with the immunoSEQ multiplex PCR assay. The table was pulled from immuneACCESS by TCRdb, which kept in-frame rearrangements only. Such tables lose some clones; where checked, under half of the loss comes from unresolved V genes, and the rest has no known cause. The sample profile shows around 250,000 clones; about 87% of them were found once. Roughly 8.6% of the sample lies in the top ten. Sequencing was done on a sample of peripheral blood. These receptors originate from a human donor in a cohort sampled during active COVID-19.

This chain joins TRBV7-2 and TRBJ2-2; TRBD1 agrees at 8 bases. Germline CDR1 reads SGHTA; CDR2 reads FQGNSA. The CDR3 covers 15 residues. Germline trimming cut 2 bases from V and 4 bases from J; bases unmatched to any gene: 3. CDR3 sequence reads: CASSLYTGGTGELFF. The CDR3 DNA follows: TGTGCCAGCAGCTTATACACAGGGGGCACCGGGGAGCTGTTTTTT.

The genes are TRBV5-4 and TRBJ2-7, with TRBD2 identical over 11 bases. Germline V gene data show CDR1 as SGHNT and CDR2 as YYREEE (reference sequence). The CDR3 is 15 amino acids. V trimming: 4 bases; J trimming: 5 bases; junction bases outside the gene matches: 8. CDR3 in amino acids: CASSPIAGGPDEQYF. In DNA, the CDR3 is TGTGCCAGCAGCCCGATAGCGGGAGGGCCCGACGAGCAGTACTTC.

The chain employs TRBV4-1 and TRBJ2-7; weak D call: TRBD1 (5 bases). Germline CDR1 reads MGHRA; CDR2 reads YSYEKL. V gave up 3 bases and J gave up 6 bases, with 12 bases separating them. The CDR3 loop spans 13 amino acids. The CDR3: CASSQFQGGEQYF. CDR3 in DNA: TGCGCCAGCAGCCAGTTCCAGGGTGGCGAGCAGTACTTC.

The chain recombines TRBV18 with TRBJ2-5; unclear D gene. The germline CDR1 and CDR2 sequences are KGHSH and LQKENI. The V and J ends lost 3 bases and 1 base respectively, with 9 bases between them. This CDR3 region has 14 residues. The CDR3 nucleotides are TGTGCCAGCTCACCGAACAGAATCCAAGAGACCCAGTACTTC. This sequence encodes CASSPNRIQETQYF.

CDR3 in DNA: TGCGCCAGCAGCCGCGGGACAGAAGAGACCCAGTACTTC. Residues: CASSRGTEETQYF. The chain links TRBV5-1 to TRBJ2-5; perhaps TRBD1 as D (7 bases). This CDR3 is 13 amino acids long. The ends were cut back, 4 bases at V and 3 bases at J, with 10 bases in the middle. Germline lookup yields CDR1 SGHRS and CDR2 YFSETQ.

This clone was seen more than once but under ten times. The V call is TRBV10-2, the J call TRBJ1-1, with TRBD1 matching 9 bases. Trimming at V came to 3 bases and at J to 6 bases, leaving 11 bases not matched to a gene. Germline V gene lookup returns CDR1 WSHSY and CDR2 SAAADI. There are 16 residues in the CDR3. For the CDR3, the DNA is TGCGCCAGCAGTGAACCCTACAGGGGGCCTGGATCTGAAGCTTTCTTT. It codes for CASSEPYRGPGSEAFF.

The chain carries TRBV2 and TRBJ2-2; no clear D. V lost 4 bases, J lost 6 bases, and 21 bases lay in between. This CDR3 is built from 17 residues. In germline, CDR1 is SNHLY, CDR2 FYNNEI. The CDR3 is CASSGSPNTHGPGELFF. The CDR3 DNA is TGTGCCAGCAGTGGGAGCCCTAACACTCATGGTCCCGGGGAGCTGTTTTTT.

This chain connects TRBV5-4 to TRBJ2-1, with 10 bases identical to TRBD2. Trimming removed 10 bases from V and 5 bases from J; junction bases left unmatched: 6. The CDR3 is made up of 13 amino acids. Looked up from germline, CDR1 is SGHNT and CDR2 is YYREEE (reference sequence). The DNA for the CDR3 is TGTGCCTATAGCGGGGGGACTAACAATGAGCAGTTCTTC. Translated, it gives CAYSGGTNNEQFF.

The J gene is TRBJ2-7, the V gene TRBV29-1, with a weak D call TRBD2 (6 bases). The CDR3 sequence is 11 residues long. V gave up 6 bases and J gave up 6 bases, with 12 bases separating them. Germline-derived CDR1 and CDR2 are SQVTM and ANQGSEA. The CDR3 loop is CSVGGGAEQYF. The DNA of the CDR3 is TGCAGCGTCGGGGGTGGGGCCGAGCAGTACTTC.

This chain joins TRBV6-5 and TRBJ1-1, with D uncertain. Germline CDR1 and CDR2: MNHEY and SVGAGI. The CDR3 is made up of 14 amino acids. Trimming stripped 0 bases from V and 4 bases from J, with 9 bases between. The CDR3 protein is CASSYSAPRTEAFF. The CDR3 coding sequence is TGTGCCAGCAGTTACTCTGCGCCGCGCACTGAAGCTTTCTTT.

The J gene is TRBJ1-4, the V gene TRBV6-5; D gene unclear. The CDR3 length is 13 residues. The germline V gene encodes CDR1 MNHEY and CDR2 SVGAGI. V dropped 6 bases and J dropped 0 bases, with 5 bases sitting between them. CDR3 sequence reads: CASRTSTNEKLFF. DNA for the CDR3: TGTGCCAGCAGGACATCAACTAATGAAAAACTGTTTTTT.

The gene calls are TRBV6-1 and TRBJ2-7, with D possibly being TRBD2 (7 bases). CDR3 length: 17 amino acids. Between the trimmed V and J ends, which lost 4 bases and 6 bases, there was a span of 25 bases. CDR1 MNHNS and CDR2 SASEGT come from the germline V gene. For the CDR3, the DNA is TGTGCCAGCAGTGTTAATTGGGGGGGGCTAGCGGCAAGCGAGCAGTACTTC. Residues: CASSVNWGGLAASEQYF.